This TCR beta chain was identified in a study of blood T cell repertoires in COVID-19. About the research overall: COVID-19 samples from acute and convalescent phases originated in the United States, Italy and Spain. In each case, the material was cDNA or gDNA derived from T cells, B-cell-depleted T cells, or PBMCs.

With V trimmed by 3 bases and J by 4 bases, 2 bases remained unmatched. The germline CDR1 and CDR2 sequences are KGHDR and SFDVKD. This CDR3 region has 14 residues. As originally analysed: Amplification from reference gene primers served as the basis for estimated nucleated cell counts. Sequencing used immunoSEQ multiplex PCR; TCRdb keeps in-frame clones, though not all of them. Clone size and V and J calls were adopted from that table, with D and trimming inferred from the DNA. The table includes some 66,000 clones, 82% detected once. The chain couples TRBV24-1 to TRBJ2-3; 8 nucleotides line up with TRBD1. The sequence came from a man in his 60s with acute or convalescent COVID-19. The source material was peripheral blood. CDR3 residues: CATSDDRGADTQYF. As DNA, the CDR3 is TGTGCCACCAGTGATGACAGGGGCGCAGATACGCAGTATTTT.